Listed below are T cell receptor beta chains from one sample, sequenced in a study of post-analysis software for immune sequencing data. Each CDR3 protein is one row after TCRdb ran MiXCR on the PCR reads. Here the sample spans approximately 360,000 distinct CDR3 sequences, around 33% being singletons. The sample consisted of blood. These receptors were obtained from a girl aged 10-17 years with multiple sclerosis. Each CDR3 is given with its conserved first and last residue. Each record gives: J gene, D gene, V gene, clone size, CDR3 protein, CDR3 DNA. D genes are given only for firm matches. Not all rows give a size; the values are once, few, many and, for expanded clones, a class.

J gene: TRBJ1-1
D gene: NA
V gene: TRBV20-1
clone size: NA
CDR3 protein: CSGSQNTEAFF
CDR3 DNA: TGCAGTGGATCGCAGAACACTGAAGCTTTCTTT

J gene: TRBJ1-2
D gene: NA
V gene: TRBV7-2
clone size: many
CDR3 protein: CASSSARSGYTF
CDR3 DNA: TGTGCCAGCAGCTCCGCGAGGAGTGGCTACACCTTC

J gene: TRBJ2-7
D gene: TRBD2
V gene: TRBV4-3
clone size: many
CDR3 protein: CASSQGTSGGYEQYF
CDR3 DNA: TGCGCCAGCAGCCAAGGGACTAGCGGGGGCTACGAGCAGTACTTC

J gene: TRBJ1-1
D gene: NA
V gene: TRBV20-1
clone size: NA
CDR3 protein: CSARERGFVYGTEAFF
CDR3 DNA: TGCAGTGCTAGAGAGCGGGGTTTCGTATATGGGACTGAAGCTTTCTTT

J gene: TRBJ2-1
D gene: TRBD2
V gene: TRBV6-5
clone size: NA
CDR3 protein: CASSYSRVGGGQFF
CDR3 DNA: TGTGCCAGCAGTTACTCGAGGGTGGGCGGGGGGCAGTTCTTC

J gene: TRBJ2-1
D gene: TRBD1
V gene: TRBV6-1
clone size: few
CDR3 protein: CASSEEEWTGRNEQFF
CDR3 DNA: TGTGCCAGCAGTGAAGAAGAGTGGACAGGGCGGAATGAGCAGTTCTTC

J gene: TRBJ2-3
D gene: TRBD1
V gene: TRBV5-1
clone size: NA
CDR3 protein: CASSLADRVDTQYF
CDR3 DNA: TGCGCCAGCAGCTTGGCGGACAGGGTAGATACGCAGTATTTT

J gene: TRBJ1-1
D gene: NA
V gene: TRBV7-9
clone size: NA
CDR3 protein: CASSLDWRDEAFF
CDR3 DNA: TGTGCCAGCAGCTTAGATTGGCGCGACGAAGCTTTCTTT

J gene: TRBJ1-5
D gene: NA
V gene: TRBV3-1
clone size: few
CDR3 protein: CASSQSDSFNQPQHF
CDR3 DNA: TGTGCCAGCAGCCAATCCGACAGTTTCAATCAGCCCCAGCATTTT

J gene: TRBJ2-1
D gene: NA
V gene: TRBV11-2
clone size: few
CDR3 protein: CASSLEWAGQVEQFF
CDR3 DNA: TGTGCCAGCAGCTTAGAGTGGGCAGGGCAGGTTGAGCAGTTCTTC

J gene: TRBJ2-1
D gene: TRBD1
V gene: TRBV4-3
clone size: NA
CDR3 protein: CASSQSTGGPYNEQFF
CDR3 DNA: TGCGCCAGCAGCCAGTCGACAGGGGGCCCCTACAATGAGCAGTTCTTC

J gene: TRBJ2-7
D gene: TRBD1
V gene: TRBV12-3/TRBV12-4
clone size: NA
CDR3 protein: CASSNRGGDEQYF
CDR3 DNA: TGTGCCAGCAGCAACCGAGGGGGCGACGAGCAGTACTTC

J gene: TRBJ1-2
D gene: NA
V gene: TRBV10-3
clone size: few
CDR3 protein: CAISGDRSYGYTF
CDR3 DNA: TGTGCCATCAGTGGCGACAGGTCCTATGGCTACACCTTC

J gene: TRBJ1-4
D gene: NA
V gene: TRBV5-1
clone size: NA
CDR3 protein: CASSSEPGFGKLFF
CDR3 DNA: TGCGCCAGCAGCTCCGAACCCGGTTTCGGGAAACTGTTTTTT

J gene: TRBJ2-5
D gene: TRBD1
V gene: TRBV5-6
clone size: NA
CDR3 protein: CASSLGPGGYQETQYF
CDR3 DNA: TGTGCCAGCAGCTTGGGGCCAGGGGGCTACCAAGAGACCCAGTACTTC

J gene: TRBJ2-7
D gene: NA
V gene: TRBV4-2
clone size: once
CDR3 protein: CASSGQDSNFGKYEQYF
CDR3 DNA: TGTGCCAGCAGCGGCCAAGACAGCAATTTTGGGAAGTACGAGCAGTACTTC

J gene: TRBJ1-6
D gene: NA
V gene: TRBV4-2
clone size: NA
CDR3 protein: CASSQAGMDNSPLHF
CDR3 DNA: TGTGCCAGCAGCCAAGCTGGGATGGATAATTCACCCCTCCACTTT

J gene: TRBJ1-4
D gene: NA
V gene: TRBV20-1
clone size: NA
CDR3 protein: CSAREGRVATNEKLFF
CDR3 DNA: TGCAGTGCTAGAGAAGGCAGGGTGGCTACTAATGAAAAACTGTTTTTT

J gene: TRBJ2-5
D gene: NA
V gene: TRBV27
clone size: few
CDR3 protein: CASSTGGEAQETQYF
CDR3 DNA: TGTGCCAGCAGCACCGGGGGAGAGGCCCAAGAGACCCAGTACTTC

J gene: TRBJ2-7
D gene: NA
V gene: TRBV6-5
clone size: NA
CDR3 protein: CASSRLSSYEQYF
CDR3 DNA: TGTGCCAGCAGTCGGTTGAGCTCCTACGAGCAGTACTTC

J gene: TRBJ2-1
D gene: TRBD2
V gene: TRBV20-1
clone size: few
CDR3 protein: CSARPGTTYNEQFF
CDR3 DNA: TGCAGTGCCCGACCGGGGACTACCTACAATGAGCAGTTCTTC

J gene: TRBJ2-7
D gene: NA
V gene: TRBV7-9
clone size: NA
CDR3 protein: CASILYTGQPGDYEQYF
CDR3 DNA: TGTGCCAGCATCCTATACACGGGACAACCCGGAGACTACGAGCAGTACTTC

J gene: TRBJ1-4
D gene: NA
V gene: TRBV10-3
clone size: few
CDR3 protein: CAPGGDATNEKLFF
CDR3 DNA: TGTGCCCCCGGCGGGGATGCAACTAATGAAAAACTGTTTTTT

J gene: TRBJ1-2
D gene: NA
V gene: TRBV18
clone size: NA
CDR3 protein: CASSPPHQILYGYTF
CDR3 DNA: TGTGCCAGCTCACCACCGCATCAAATCCTCTATGGCTACACCTTC

J gene: TRBJ1-2
D gene: TRBD1
V gene: TRBV7-2
clone size: NA
CDR3 protein: CASSFGQGVGYTF
CDR3 DNA: TGTGCCAGCAGCTTCGGTCAGGGGGTCGGCTACACCTTC

J gene: TRBJ2-3
D gene: NA
V gene: TRBV7-2
clone size: few
CDR3 protein: CASSLDQGRADTQYF
CDR3 DNA: TGTGCCAGCAGCTTAGATCAGGGGAGGGCAGATACGCAGTATTTT

J gene: TRBJ1-2
D gene: NA
V gene: TRBV6-1
clone size: few
CDR3 protein: CASSLTVSANYGYTF
CDR3 DNA: TGTGCCAGCAGTCTCACAGTTTCCGCAAACTATGGCTACACCTTC

J gene: TRBJ2-7
D gene: TRBD2
V gene: TRBV29-1
clone size: many
CDR3 protein: CSVESSLAGTYEQYF
CDR3 DNA: TGCAGCGTTGAAAGTTCGCTAGCGGGGACCTACGAGCAGTACTTC

J gene: TRBJ2-3
D gene: NA
V gene: TRBV29-1
clone size: NA
CDR3 protein: CSAGTPPSTDTQYF
CDR3 DNA: TGCAGCGCCGGAACACCGCCTAGCACAGATACGCAGTATTTT

J gene: TRBJ2-7
D gene: NA
V gene: TRBV6-1
clone size: few
CDR3 protein: CASSDPQGKVYEQYF
CDR3 DNA: TGTGCCAGCAGTGACCCCCAGGGTAAAGTCTACGAGCAGTACTTC

J gene: TRBJ2-1
D gene: TRBD2
V gene: TRBV7-2
clone size: NA
CDR3 protein: CASSLGLDPNEQFF
CDR3 DNA: TGTGCCAGCAGCCTAGGACTAGACCCCAATGAGCAGTTCTTC

J gene: TRBJ1-4
D gene: NA
V gene: TRBV5-1
clone size: NA
CDR3 protein: CASSLGIYRDGGEKLFF
CDR3 DNA: TGCGCCAGCAGCTTGGGGATTTACAGGGATGGCGGTGAAAAACTGTTTTTT

J gene: TRBJ2-3
D gene: NA
V gene: TRBV10-3
clone size: NA
CDR3 protein: CAISEDPRTDTQYF
CDR3 DNA: TGTGCCATCAGTGAGGACCCGAGGACAGATACGCAGTATTTT

J gene: TRBJ2-3
D gene: TRBD2
V gene: TRBV4-3
clone size: few
CDR3 protein: CASSQGIAGRSTDTQYF
CDR3 DNA: TGCGCCAGCAGCCAAGGGATAGCGGGCCGTAGCACAGATACGCAGTATTTT

J gene: TRBJ2-1
D gene: NA
V gene: TRBV29-1
clone size: NA
CDR3 protein: CSPLAADSYNEQFF
CDR3 DNA: TGCAGCCCCCTCGCAGCGGACTCCTACAATGAGCAGTTCTTC

J gene: TRBJ2-1
D gene: TRBD1
V gene: TRBV4-1
clone size: few
CDR3 protein: CASSQVGVGQDEQFF
CDR3 DNA: TGCGCCAGCAGCCAAGTTGGGGTAGGACAGGATGAGCAGTTCTTC

J gene: TRBJ2-7
D gene: TRBD1
V gene: TRBV7-8
clone size: NA
CDR3 protein: CASSLSDRGLANEQYF
CDR3 DNA: TGTGCCAGCAGCTTATCGGACAGGGGATTGGCGAACGAGCAGTACTTC

J gene: TRBJ2-7
D gene: NA
V gene: TRBV4-3
clone size: few
CDR3 protein: CASSQDPNYYEQYF
CDR3 DNA: TGCGCCAGCAGCCAAGATCCTAACTACTACGAGCAGTACTTC

J gene: TRBJ2-5
D gene: TRBD2
V gene: TRBV7-2
clone size: NA
CDR3 protein: CASSLVPSGGTGRQETQYF
CDR3 DNA: TGTGCCAGCAGCTTAGTCCCCAGCGGGGGGACCGGACGGCAAGAGACCCAGTACTTC

J gene: TRBJ2-1
D gene: NA
V gene: TRBV5-6
clone size: NA
CDR3 protein: CASSRDGTGRSSYNEQFF
CDR3 DNA: TGTGCCAGCAGCCGCGACGGGACTGGCAGATCCTCCTACAATGAGCAGTTCTTC

J gene: TRBJ2-7
D gene: TRBD1
V gene: TRBV7-9
clone size: many
CDR3 protein: CASSLGTGREQYF
CDR3 DNA: TGTGCCAGCAGCTTAGGGACAGGGCGCGAGCAGTACTTC

J gene: TRBJ1-1
D gene: NA
V gene: TRBV9
clone size: few
CDR3 protein: CASSALDGDTEAFF
CDR3 DNA: TGTGCCAGCAGCGCCCTAGACGGGGACACTGAAGCTTTCTTT

J gene: TRBJ1-1
D gene: NA
V gene: TRBV29-1
clone size: few
CDR3 protein: CSVRQPIMNTEAFF
CDR3 DNA: TGCAGCGTCCGTCAGCCCATTATGAACACTGAAGCTTTCTTT

J gene: TRBJ2-1
D gene: TRBD1
V gene: TRBV20-1
clone size: few
CDR3 protein: CSAKVKTGMFRNEQVF
CDR3 DNA: TGCAGTGCCAAGGTTAAGACAGGGATGTTCCGCAATGAGCAGGTCTTC